This entry describes one TCR beta chain. The data belong to a study of CD8+ T cells in alopecia areata. V lost 4 bases, J lost 8 bases, and 6 bases stayed unmatched. This CDR3 is built from 14 residues. Germline-derived CDR1 and CDR2 are MNHEY and SVGAGI. As the sequencing template, cDNA was produced by extracting RNA and reverse transcribing it. This table comes from immunoSEQ multiplex PCR, and its TCRdb copy is limited to in-frame clones, with some not included. The data show more than 150,000 clones, about 60% seen once. The treatment here: oral pan-JAK inhibitor, 5-10 mg twice daily. The sample here was CD8+ T cells sorted from blood, taken at week 24, from a patient treated with tofacitinib. This sequence originates from a human donor with alopecia areata. The chain links TRBV6-5 to TRBJ2-1, with 9 bases aligning to TRBD1. The CDR3: CASSWGTGSDEQFF. DNA of the CDR3: TGTGCCAGCAGTTGGGGGACAGGGAGCGATGAGCAGTTCTTC.